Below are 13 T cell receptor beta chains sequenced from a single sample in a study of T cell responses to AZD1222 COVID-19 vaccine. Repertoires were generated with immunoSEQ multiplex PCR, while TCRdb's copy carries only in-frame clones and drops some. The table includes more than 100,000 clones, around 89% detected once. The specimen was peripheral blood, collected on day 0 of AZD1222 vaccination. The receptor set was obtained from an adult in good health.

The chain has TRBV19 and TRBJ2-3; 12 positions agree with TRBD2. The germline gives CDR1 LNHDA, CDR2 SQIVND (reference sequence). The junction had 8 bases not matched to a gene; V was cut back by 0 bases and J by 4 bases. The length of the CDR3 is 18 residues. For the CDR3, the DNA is TGTGCCAGTAGTATAGATCGTCTAGCGGGGGGGCCTGCAGATACGCAGTATTTT. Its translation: CASSIDRLAGGPADTQYF. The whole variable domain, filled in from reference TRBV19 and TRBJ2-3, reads DGGITQSPKYLFRKEGQNVTLSCEQNLNHDAMYWYRQDPGQGLRLIYYSQIVNDFQKGDIAEGYSVSREKKESFPLTVTSAQKNPTAFYLCASSIDRLAGGPADTQYFGPGTRLTVL.

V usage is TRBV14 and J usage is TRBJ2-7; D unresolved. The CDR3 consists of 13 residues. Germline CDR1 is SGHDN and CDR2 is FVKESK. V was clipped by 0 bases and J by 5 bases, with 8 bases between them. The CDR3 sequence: CASSQDLNHEQYF. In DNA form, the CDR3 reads TGTGCCAGCAGCCAAGATCTTAACCACGAGCAGTACTTC.

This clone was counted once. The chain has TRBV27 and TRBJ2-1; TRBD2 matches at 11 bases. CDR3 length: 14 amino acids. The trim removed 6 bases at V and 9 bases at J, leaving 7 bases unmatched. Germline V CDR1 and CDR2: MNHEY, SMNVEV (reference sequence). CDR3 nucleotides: TGTGCCAGCAGGTTTAGCGGGGGGGGTAGTGAGCAGTTCTTC. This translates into CASRFSGGGSEQFF.

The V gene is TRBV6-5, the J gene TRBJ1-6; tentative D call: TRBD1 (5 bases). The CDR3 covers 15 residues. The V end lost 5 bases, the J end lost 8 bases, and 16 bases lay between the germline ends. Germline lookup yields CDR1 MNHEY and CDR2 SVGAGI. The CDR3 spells CASSPLLTGDSPLHF. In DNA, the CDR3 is TGTGCCAGCAGTCCCCTCCTTACGGGGGATTCACCCCTCCACTTT.

In nucleotides, the CDR3 is TGTGCCAGCAGTTTACAGGGAATGGACTATGGCTACACCTTC. It yields the protein CASSLQGMDYGYTF. The chain couples TRBV9 to TRBJ1-2, with TRBD1 as a possible D gene (6 bases). This CDR3 contains 14 residues. Trimming cost V 5 bases and J 3 bases, with 14 bases left between them. Germline V gene lookup returns CDR1 SGDLS and CDR2 YYNGEE.

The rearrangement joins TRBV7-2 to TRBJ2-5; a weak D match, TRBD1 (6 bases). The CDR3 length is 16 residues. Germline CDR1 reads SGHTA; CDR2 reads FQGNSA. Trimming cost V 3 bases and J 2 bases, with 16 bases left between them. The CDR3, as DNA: TGTGCCAGCAGCTTTTCGGCAATAAGGGGGCAAGAGACCCAGTACTTC. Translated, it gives CASSFSAIRGQETQYF.

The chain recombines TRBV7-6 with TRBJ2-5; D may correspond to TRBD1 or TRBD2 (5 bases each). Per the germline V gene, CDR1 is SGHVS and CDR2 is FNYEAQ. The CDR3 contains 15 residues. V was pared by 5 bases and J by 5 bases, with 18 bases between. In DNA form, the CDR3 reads TGTGCCAGCAGCCTCCTCGGGTCCGGGACGGAGACCCAGTACTTC. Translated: CASSLLGSGTETQYF. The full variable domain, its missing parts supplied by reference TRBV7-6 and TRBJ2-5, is GAGVSQSPRYKVTKRGQDVALRCDPISGHVSLYWYRQALGQGPEFLTYFNYEAQQDKSGLPNDRFSAERPEGSISTLTIQRTEQRDSAMYRCASSLLGSGTETQYFGPGTRLLVL.

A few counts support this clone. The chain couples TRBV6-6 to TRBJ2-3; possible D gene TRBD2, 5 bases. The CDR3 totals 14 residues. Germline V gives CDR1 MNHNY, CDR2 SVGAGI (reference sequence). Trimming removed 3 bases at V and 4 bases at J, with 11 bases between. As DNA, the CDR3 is TGTGCCAGCAGTTATTCCGCGGAGGCAGATACGCAGTATTTT. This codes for CASSYSAEADTQYF.

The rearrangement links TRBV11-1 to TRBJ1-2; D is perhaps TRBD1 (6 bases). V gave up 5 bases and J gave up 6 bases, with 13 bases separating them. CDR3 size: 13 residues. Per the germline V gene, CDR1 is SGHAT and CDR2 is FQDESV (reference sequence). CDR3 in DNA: TGTGCCAGCAGCCTATCACAGGGAAATGGCTACACCTTC. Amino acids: CASSLSQGNGYTF.

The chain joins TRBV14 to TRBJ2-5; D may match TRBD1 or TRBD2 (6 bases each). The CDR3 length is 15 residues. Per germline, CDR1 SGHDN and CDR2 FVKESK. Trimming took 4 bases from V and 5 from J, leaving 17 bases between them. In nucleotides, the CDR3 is TGTGCCAGCAGCCCTCGACTAGGGGGGCCGGAGACCCAGTACTTC. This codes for CASSPRLGGPETQYF.

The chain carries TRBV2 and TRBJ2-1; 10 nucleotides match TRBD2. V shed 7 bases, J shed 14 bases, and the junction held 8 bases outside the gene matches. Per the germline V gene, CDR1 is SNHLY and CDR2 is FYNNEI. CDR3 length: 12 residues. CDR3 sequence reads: CASISSGGAKFF. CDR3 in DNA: TGTGCCAGCATTTCGAGCGGGGGGGCGAAGTTCTTC.

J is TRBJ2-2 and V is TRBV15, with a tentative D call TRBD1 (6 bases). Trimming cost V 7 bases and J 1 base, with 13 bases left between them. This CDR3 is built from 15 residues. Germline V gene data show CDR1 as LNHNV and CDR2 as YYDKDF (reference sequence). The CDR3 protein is CATNRGGVNTGELFF. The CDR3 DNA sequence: TGTGCCACCAACCGAGGGGGTGTGAACACCGGGGAGCTGTTTTTT.

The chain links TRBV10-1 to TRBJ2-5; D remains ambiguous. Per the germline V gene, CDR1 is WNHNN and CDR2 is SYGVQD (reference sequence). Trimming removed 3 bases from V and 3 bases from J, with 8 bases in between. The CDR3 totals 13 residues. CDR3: CASSDTDEETQYF. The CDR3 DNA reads TGCGCCAGCAGTGACACAGACGAAGAGACCCAGTACTTC.